This TCR beta chain came from a study of shared clonotypes between healthy human individuals. Every immunoSEQ plate was one replicate of a subset's evenly spread DNA. Libraries were prepared by immunoSEQ multiplex PCR; TCRdb keeps only in-frame clonotypes and omits some of them. The data hold 2 million to 2.5 million clones, with 92% observed a single time. V shed 5 bases and J 8 bases; nucleotides not matched to a gene: 18. This CDR3 has 18 residues. Germline loops: CDR1 SNHLY, CDR2 FYNNEI. The origin of this receptor is a man between 18 and 29 years old in good health. Some clones in this sample may be carry-over from other donors' samples. The sample comprised naive CD4+ T cells from PBMCs. Subset of the sample: CD45RA+ positively selected. The chain uses TRBV2 and TRBJ2-1, with TRBD2 identical over 10 bases. In DNA, the CDR3 is TGTGCCAGCAGTATTGGGTTGTGGTCTAGCGGGAGTTTGGATGAGCAGTTCTTC. It yields the protein CASSIGLWSSGSLDEQFF.